The 23 T cell receptor beta chains presented below share a single source sample, sequenced in a study of OX40 agonist ivuxolimab in advanced cancers. The protocol was immunoSEQ multiplex PCR, while the TCRdb copy is restricted to in-frame clones and leaves out a portion. The data contain roughly 76,000 clones, 75% to 85% of them seen just once; the ten biggest clones take up more than 0.95%. The source material was CD4+ or CD8+ T cells sorted from blood, sampled in a trial of the OX40 agonist ivuxolimab. Source of these receptors: an adult with an advanced solid tumor such as melanoma, head and neck, liver or kidney cancer.

V and J are TRBV6-6 and TRBJ2-7; 8 nucleotides align to TRBD1. In germline, CDR1 is MNHNY, CDR2 SVGAGI (reference sequence). The CDR3 has 14 amino acids. Germline trimming cut 2 bases from V and 5 bases from J; bases unmatched to any gene: 5. The CDR3 region is CASSYDRGFDEQYF. For the CDR3, the DNA is TGTGCCAGCAGTTACGACAGGGGTTTCGACGAGCAGTACTTC.

This sequence joins TRBV5-1 and TRBJ2-7; 12 bases align to TRBD1. V lost 9 bases, J lost 2 bases, and 6 bases stayed unmatched. The CDR3 has 14 amino acids. Germline V gene data show CDR1 as SGHRS and CDR2 as YFSETQ. CDR3 DNA: TGCGCCACCGGGACAGGGGGCGCCCCCTACGAGCAGTACTTC. Amino acid sequence: CATGTGGAPYEQYF. Using reference TRBV5-1 and TRBJ2-7 for the parts outside the CDR3, the full variable domain is KAGVTQTPRYLIKTRGQQVTLSCSPISGHRSVSWYQQTPGQGLQFLFEYFSETQRNKGNFPGRFSGRQFSNSRSEMNVSTLELGDSALYLCATGTGGAPYEQYFGPGTRLTVT.

On this clone: One end of the junction is discordant with germline, which a read error may explain. The rearrangement links TRBV7-2 to TRBJ1-2; D not resolved. The CDR3 totals 13 residues. Germline loops: CDR1 SGHTA, CDR2 FQGNSA. CDR3 residues: CASSLGVRARVAF. The CDR3 nucleotides are TGTGCCAGCAGCTTGGGCGTGCGGGCCCGCGTAGCCTTC.

CDR3 DNA sequence: TGTGCCAGTAGTATAAACAGCGGAGGGGCCCTAAAACTGTTTTTT. Residues: CASSINSGGALKLFF. The rearrangement links TRBV19 to TRBJ1-4, with D maybe TRBD1 (5 bases). Between the trimmed V and J ends, which lost 2 bases and 10 bases, there was a span of 17 bases. This CDR3 spans 15 amino acids. The V gene's germline CDR1 is LNHDA and CDR2 SQIVND (reference sequence).

This chain joins TRBV9 and TRBJ2-2; D not certain. CDR1 is SGDLS, CDR2 YYNGEE, per germline. The CDR3 contains 15 residues. V was pared by 7 bases and J by 0 bases, with 13 bases between. CDR3 sequence: CASAKGNTNTGELFF. DNA for the CDR3: TGTGCCAGCGCGAAAGGCAACACGAACACCGGGGAGCTGTTTTTT. Full variable domain (missing parts from reference TRBV9 and TRBJ2-2): DSGVTQTPKHLITATGQRVTLRCSPRSGDLSVYWYQQSLDQGLQFLIQYYNGEERAKGNILERFSAQQFPDLHSELNLSSLELGDSALYFCASAKGNTNTGELFFGEGSRLTVL.

The chain joins TRBV6-4 to TRBJ2-2; perhaps TRBD2 as D (5 bases). The CDR3 covers 14 residues. The V and J ends lost 2 bases and 1 base respectively, with 5 bases between them. Germline V gives CDR1 MRHNA, CDR2 SNTAGT. CDR3 loop: CASSDEGNTGELFF. CDR3 coding DNA: TGTGCCAGCAGTGACGAGGGGAACACCGGGGAGCTGTTTTTT.

The chain combines TRBV4-2 with TRBJ2-2, with TRBD2 as a possible D gene (6 bases). Germline V gene lookup returns CDR1 LGHNA and CDR2 YNFKEQ. Trimming shortened V by 4 bases and J by 3 bases, and 15 bases separated the two germline ends. This CDR3 is 16 amino acids long. CDR3 sequence reads: CASSRVGGMDTGELFF. The CDR3 nucleotides are TGTGCCAGCAGCCGGGTTGGGGGGATGGACACCGGGGAGCTGTTTTTT.

This clone appeared a single time. This chain joins TRBV10-3 and TRBJ2-5; the match to TRBD1 covers 9 bases. The CDR3 is 13 amino acids. Germline CDR1 and CDR2: ENHRY and SYGVKD. The J segment lost 5 bases and the V segment lost 6 bases, leaving 4 bases of the junction unmatched. In DNA form, the CDR3 reads TGTGCCATCAGGGGACAGGGATCGGAGACCCAGTACTTC. As protein: CAIRGQGSETQYF.

The V and J genes are TRBV10-3 and TRBJ1-2, with D uncertain. This CDR3 region has 13 residues. V gave up 6 bases and J gave up 4 bases, with 12 bases separating them. Germline assignment: CDR1 ENHRY and CDR2 SYGVKD. The DNA for the CDR3 is TGTGCCATCAGACTCACGATTTCCTATGGCTACACCTTC. It encodes CAIRLTISYGYTF.

CDR3 bases: TGTGCCAGCTCACTGAGGCCCAGGGCTACTAACACCTCTAGATACGAGCAGTACTTC. Its translation: CASSLRPRATNTSRYEQYF. This chain connects TRBV18 to TRBJ2-7; TRBD1 might be the D (5 bases). Trimming removed 4 bases at V and 4 bases at J, with 29 bases between. The CDR3 has 19 amino acids. Germline V lookup: CDR1 KGHSH, CDR2 LQKENI.

This clone occurred once. This sequence joins TRBV19 and TRBJ2-1, with TRBD1 as a possible D gene (6 bases). CDR3 length equals 14 residues. The germline V gene encodes CDR1 LNHDA and CDR2 SQIVND (reference sequence). V was trimmed by 5 bases and J by 3 bases, leaving 11 bases between them. CDR3 sequence (DNA): TGTGCCAGTAGTGGTACAGGGAACTACAATGAGCAGTTCTTC. Amino acids: CASSGTGNYNEQFF.

This clone is a singleton in its sample. The rearrangement joins TRBV7-2 to TRBJ2-5, with a possible D match to TRBD2 (6 bases). V lost 1 base, J lost 8 bases, and 14 bases lay in between. The V gene's germline CDR1 is SGHTA and CDR2 FQGNSA. This CDR3 has 14 amino acids. CDR3 coding DNA: TGTGCCAGCAGCTTAGGGGAGAGGCGGGGCACCCAGTACTTC. It specifies CASSLGERRGTQYF.

This clone came up once. CDR3 DNA: TGTGCCAGCTCACCAATTGAGGGGGCCTCTAGGAATGAGCAGTTCTTC. This encodes CASSPIEGASRNEQFF. The V call is TRBV18, the J call TRBJ2-1, with 7 bases lining up with TRBD1. CDR3 size: 16 residues. Germline loops: CDR1 KGHSH, CDR2 LQKENI. The ends lost 2 bases at V and 7 bases at J; junction bases unmatched: 11. Using reference TRBV18 and TRBJ2-1 for the parts outside the CDR3, the full variable domain is NAGVMQNPRHLVRRRGQEARLRCSPMKGHSHVYWYRQLPEEGLKFMVYLQKENIIDESGMPKERFSAEFPKEGPSILRIQQVVRGDSAAYFCASSPIEGASRNEQFFGPGTRLTVL.

This sequence joins TRBV5-1 and TRBJ2-5, with D hard to call. V lost 0 bases, J lost 4 bases, and 10 bases lay in between. Per the germline V gene, CDR1 is SGHRS and CDR2 is YFSETQ. The CDR3 extends over 14 amino acids. The CDR3 sequence is CASSLELARETQYF. As DNA, the CDR3 is TGCGCCAGCAGCTTGGAGTTAGCAAGAGAGACCCAGTACTTC.

The sample holds one count of this clone. The V gene is TRBV11-2, the J gene TRBJ2-2, with unresolved D. This CDR3 contains 16 residues. Germline V gives CDR1 SGHAT, CDR2 FQNNGV. The V gene lost 5 bases and the J gene lost 3 bases, with 16 bases spanning the gap. The CDR3 loop reads CASSPRWGSDTGELFF. The DNA of the CDR3 is TGTGCCAGCAGCCCCCGGTGGGGTTCGGACACCGGGGAGCTGTTTTTT. The whole variable domain, filled in from reference TRBV11-2 and TRBJ2-2, reads EAGVAQSPRYKIIEKRQSVAFWCNPISGHATLYWYQQILGQGPKLLIQFQNNGVVDDSQLPKDRFSAERLKGVDSTLKIQPAKLEDSAVYLCASSPRWGSDTGELFFGEGSRLTVL.

This rearrangement joins TRBV6-5 to TRBJ1-2, with 11 positions matching TRBD1. With 8 bases clipped from V and 3 bases from J, the junction kept 5 bases outside the gene matches. Germline V gene data show CDR1 as MNHEY and CDR2 as SVGAGI. The CDR3 is made up of 14 amino acids. This CDR3 reads CASFGQGAHYGYTF. The CDR3 bases are TGTGCCAGCTTCGGACAGGGGGCCCACTATGGCTACACCTTC.

The chain uses TRBV4-3 and TRBJ1-5, with 8 bases that match TRBD1. V was clipped by 2 bases and J by 2 bases; unmatched bases: 8. The CDR3 spans 17 residues. The V gene's germline CDR1 is LGHNA and CDR2 YSLEER. The CDR3, as DNA: TGCGCCAGCAGCCAACAGGGGGCCAGGGTTTGCAATCAGCCCCAGCATTTT. The encoded protein is CASSQQGARVCNQPQHF.

This rearrangement joins TRBV7-6 to TRBJ1-5; D gene uncertain. The V end was cut by 3 bases, the J end by 1 base, with 4 bases between. This CDR3 is built from 13 residues. Germline CDR1 reads SGHVS; CDR2 reads FNYEAQ. The CDR3 here is CASSFNSNQPQHF. The CDR3 bases are TGTGCCAGCAGCTTTAACAGCAATCAGCCCCAGCATTTT.

This clone was counted a single time. The chain is built from TRBV7-9 and TRBJ1-1; TRBD1 agrees at 8 bases. Germline-derived CDR1 and CDR2 are SEHNR and FQNEAQ (reference sequence). This CDR3 has 14 residues. V lost 7 bases and J lost 10; bases outside the gene matches: 14. As DNA, the CDR3 is TGTGCCAGCAAAGAAGAGCAGGGGGCTACTCTAGCTTTCTTT. It encodes CASKEEQGATLAFF.

The sample holds one count of this clone. The chain recombines TRBV5-6 with TRBJ1-6; D is undetermined. The CDR3 covers 12 residues. With 0 bases removed from V and 9 bases from J, the gap between germline ends came to 4 bases. The germline V gene encodes CDR1 SGHDT and CDR2 YYEEEE. This chain's CDR3 is CASSLVGSPLHF. CDR3 coding DNA: TGTGCCAGCAGCTTGGTAGGTTCACCCCTCCACTTT.

The CDR3 sequence: CASGLVEDGTSPLRETQYF. The CDR3 DNA sequence: TGTGCTAGTGGTTTGGTCGAAGACGGCACTAGTCCTCTTCGGGAGACCCAGTACTTC. This rearrangement joins TRBV12-5 to TRBJ2-5, with D perhaps TRBD2 (5 bases). The CDR3 length is 19 residues. V was shortened by 0 bases and J by 5 bases, with 25 bases between the two germline ends. CDR1 LGHNT and CDR2 FRNRAP come from the germline V gene. Together with reference TRBV12-5 and TRBJ2-5, the CDR3 gives the full variable domain: DARVTQTPRHKVTEMGQEVTMRCQPILGHNTVFWYRQTMMQGLELLAYFRNRAPLDDSGMPKDRFSAEMPDATLATLKIQPSEPRDSAVYFCASGLVEDGTSPLRETQYFGPGTRLLVL.

The chain is built from TRBV29-1 and TRBJ2-3; either TRBD1 or TRBD2 may supply D (6 bases each). The CDR3 totals 13 residues. Germline assignment: CDR1 SQVTM and CDR2 ANQGSEA. V lost 3 bases to trimming and J lost 6 bases, with 13 bases between them. The CDR3 nucleotides are TGCAGCGTTGAGGGGGGCCCGGGGGATACGCAGTATTTT. Translation gives CSVEGGPGDTQYF.

This sequence joins TRBV9 and TRBJ1-2; D may be TRBD1 (6 bases). The V end lost 4 bases, the J end lost 5 bases, and 12 bases lay between the germline ends. This CDR3 region has 13 residues. Looked up from germline, CDR1 is SGDLS and CDR2 is YYNGEE. The CDR3: CASSTGTLYGYTF. CDR3 bases: TGTGCCAGCAGCACCGGGACACTTTATGGCTACACCTTC.